This entry lists 7 T cell receptor beta chains sequenced from one sample in a study of T cell repertoires in cytomegalovirus infection. From the reads, TCRdb called clonotypes with MiXCR, one entry per CDR3 protein. The sample yields about 490,000 distinct CDR3 sequences, approximately 16% seen once. The sequenced sample was CD8+ T cells from PBMCs. These receptors were obtained from a human donor in good health (CMV status not recorded). Some clones in this sample may be carry-over from other donors' samples.

This clonotype was picked up a small number of times. The CDR3 bases are TGTGCCAGCAGCCAAGATAAGGGGCGGCAAGAGACCCAGTACTTC. Encoded protein: CASSQDKGRQETQYF. The chain combines TRBV4-2 with TRBJ2-5; perhaps TRBD1 as D (5 bases). CDR3 length: 15 residues. Germline loops: CDR1 LGHNA, CDR2 YNFKEQ. The V end lost 0 bases, the J end lost 2 bases, and 10 bases lay between the germline ends.

This clonotype was observed a handful of times. The rearrangement links TRBV7-9 to TRBJ1-4, with D perhaps TRBD1 (5 bases). This CDR3 has 16 amino acids. The germline gives CDR1 SEHNR, CDR2 FQNEAQ (reference sequence). Trimming stripped 5 bases from V and 8 bases from J, with 21 bases between. CDR3 sequence: CASSETGGRVWEKLFF. The CDR3 DNA reads TGTGCCAGCAGCGAAACCGGGGGGAGAGTATGGGAAAAACTGTTTTTT. Drawing the rest from reference TRBV7-9 and TRBJ1-4, the complete variable domain is DTGVSQNPRHKITKRGQNVTFRCDPISEHNRLYWYRQTLGQGPEFLTYFQNEAQLEKSRLLSDRFSAERPKGSFSTLEIQRTEQGDSAMYLCASSETGGRVWEKLFFGSGTQLSVL.

This clonotype came up many times. The chain has TRBV20-1 and TRBJ2-5; the D gene could be TRBD1 or TRBD2 (5 bases each). Per germline, CDR1 DFQATT and CDR2 SNEGSKA (reference sequence). The V end was cut by 0 bases, the J end by 5 bases, with 13 bases between. This CDR3 has 14 amino acids. Written as DNA, the CDR3 is TGCAGTGCTAGAGATTTGGGGGTTCAGGAGACCCAGTACTTC. Protein sequence: CSARDLGVQETQYF.

In its sample, this clonotype was seen a few times. V and J are TRBV2 and TRBJ2-1, with a tentative D call TRBD2 (5 bases). The germline V and J ends were trimmed by 7 bases and 15 bases, with 16 bases remaining between them. The CDR3 is 11 amino acids. CDR1 is SNHLY, CDR2 FYNNEI, per germline. The CDR3 loop reads CASIVQTRAFF. In DNA form, the CDR3 reads TGTGCCAGCATCGTCCAGACGCGGGCGTTCTTC.

The gene calls are TRBV6-1 and TRBJ2-7; perhaps TRBD2 as D (5 bases). Germline values: CDR1 MNHNS, CDR2 SASEGT. CDR3 length: 13 amino acids. The V gene lost 8 bases and the J gene lost 2 bases, with 13 bases spanning the gap. The CDR3 is CASGRAITYEQYF. The CDR3 DNA follows: TGTGCCAGCGGGCGGGCAATAACCTACGAGCAGTACTTC.

Comments on this clonotype: A read error is likely, as this CDR3 ends without the conserved phenylalanine or tryptophan. The rearrangement uses TRBV6-1 and TRBJ1-1; no clear D. V shed 5 bases and J shed 11 bases, with 21 bases lying between them. In germline, CDR1 is MNHNS, CDR2 SASEGT. The CDR3 contains 14 residues. The CDR3 here is CASSSPEPNTVAFY. The CDR3 DNA sequence: TGTGCCAGCAGTTCCCCAGAACCGAACACTGTTGCTTTCTAT.

The chain has TRBV27 and TRBJ1-1, with D possibly TRBD1 on 5 matching bases. The CDR3 runs to 16 residues. The germline V gene encodes CDR1 MNHEY and CDR2 SMNVEV (reference sequence). V lost 3 bases, J lost 6 bases, and 20 bases lay in between. The DNA for the CDR3 is TGTGCCAGCAGTTTTTCTGCGGGGGAGTGGTGGGCTGAAGCTTTCTTT. This translates into CASSFSAGEWWAEAFF.